This T cell receptor (beta chain) came from a study of post-analysis software for immune sequencing data. Study-level information: Relapsing-remitting, secondary progressive and progressive-relapsing courses of multiple sclerosis were included.

This CDR3 contains 16 residues. V gave up 3 bases and J gave up 5 bases; unmatched junction bases: 10. Germline lookup yields CDR1 SEHNR and CDR2 FQNEAQ (reference sequence). Findings and limits, study-wide: Normalized Chao1 diversity in multiple sclerosis patients fell significantly below that of controls. Higher frequency in patients than in controls was seen for about five TRBV segments, with TRBV5-6, TRBV5-1 and TRBV20-1 among them. Strong same-batch co-clustering of samples appeared with F measure clustering.

Unique molecular identifiers featured in each of the TCR beta cDNA libraries. T cells numbering about 0.85 to 11 million yielded 450,000 to 500,000 cDNA molecules. TCRdb ran MiXCR on the PCR reads and lists one entry per CDR3 protein. The sample carries roughly 580,000 distinct CDR3 sequences, around 47% recorded once. This clonotype was observed a few times. The antigen is unknown. This clonotype was obtained from a girl under 18 with multiple sclerosis. The V and J genes are TRBV7-9 and TRBJ2-1; TRBD2 matches 7 bases. Source material: blood. The CDR3 DNA sequence: TGTGCCAGCAGCTTCCCTCCGGGACTAACCGACAATGAGCAGTTCTTC. Amino acid sequence: CASSFPPGLTDNEQFF. The full variable domain, with the rest looked up from reference TRBV7-9 and TRBJ2-1, is DTGVSQNPRHKITKRGQNVTFRCDPISEHNRLYWYRQTLGQGPEFLTYFQNEAQLEKSRLLSDRFSAERPKGSFSTLEIQRTEQGDSAMYLCASSFPPGLTDNEQFFGPGTRLTVL.